This TCR beta chain was identified during a study of graft-versus-host responses after intestinal transplantation. Study findings and constraints: Recipient marrow held GvH clones, some first seen in ileum or blood.

Germline CDR1 MNHNS, CDR2 SASEGT. The length of the CDR3 is 15 residues. V shed 5 bases and J shed 5 bases, with 16 bases lying between them. Measured with immunoSEQ multiplex PCR; TCRdb has only the in-frame clones, and not every one. This table holds about 20,000 clones, around nine tenths found once. Turning to this clone: Its antigen is still unknown.

The chain couples TRBV6-1 to TRBJ1-5; maybe TRBD1 (5 bases). The clonotype comes from a human patient who received an intestinal transplant, so some T cells may come from the graft donor. This specimen was PBMCs, taken around 230 days after intestinal transplant. CDR3 bases: TGTGCCAGCAGTCCTCTAGGGGAAGGTGATCAGCCCCAGCATTTT. Translation gives CASSPLGEGDQPQHF.